The rows below give T cell receptor beta chains drawn from one sample of a study of cytomegalovirus exposure and HLA in healthy donors. Sequencing was performed with immunoSEQ multiplex PCR; in TCRdb, only in-frame clones are kept and a portion is missing. This sample carries approximately 110,000 clones, 80% of them seen once, and the ten largest clones take about 0.25%. The sample consisted of PBMCs. The receptors shown here come from a man in his fifties in good health and CMV-seronegative. Both conserved end residues are trimmed from each CDR3. The D gene is left open where the match is weak. The listing skips clone size in some rows; elsewhere it reads once, few, many or a size class.

D gene	V gene	J gene	clone size	CDR3 protein
TRBD2	TRBV18	TRBJ2-3	-	ASSPWASGIQTSTDTQY
TRBD1	TRBV18	TRBJ2-3	-	ASSPGQGGTDTQY
-	TRBV29-1	TRBJ1-1	-	SVVQGAGNTEAF
-	TRBV28	TRBJ2-1	-	ASSFYVTDEQF
-	TRBV27	TRBJ1-5	-	ASSLRENQPQH
-	TRBV2	TRBJ2-4	-	ASSAQGYKNIQY
-	TRBV19	TRBJ2-3	-	ASSISPAGLKGDTQY
TRBD2	TRBV7-9	TRBJ2-1	once	SSMPAGDEQF
TRBD2	TRBV4-1	TRBJ2-1	-	ASSQVLPKLAGPHNEQF
-	TRBV6-5	TRBJ1-1	-	ASRNGGYVGTEAF
-	TRBV5-1	TRBJ2-7	-	ASSPQQGRNYEQY
-	TRBV2	TRBJ1-2	-	ASSGTVYGYT
TRBD1	TRBV28	TRBJ1-5	-	ASNPGTGGLAGNQPQH
-	TRBV30	TRBJ1-1	few	AWSVGGGNTEAF
-	TRBV28	TRBJ1-4	-	ASSYQGSVDYEKLF
-	TRBV10-3	-	-	AISENGAEQY
-	TRBV2	TRBJ1-5	few	ASSEGGMGPQH
-	TRBV6-5	TRBJ2-7	-	ASSRTGRTEQY
TRBD2	TRBV27	TRBJ2-7	-	ASRGTSGVYEQY
TRBD2	TRBV27	TRBJ2-3	-	ASSPSGLAGTDTQY
-	TRBV7-9	TRBJ1-6	once	ASSSGPLH
TRBD2	TRBV29-1	-	-	SVATSGVYEQY
-	TRBV7-3	TRBJ1-1	-	ASSLRGGMAEAF
-	TRBV7-6	TRBJ1-5	-	SSSSTGNKNQPQH
TRBD1	TRBV6-6	TRBJ1-2	-	ASIAGQVEGYGYT
TRBD1	TRBV29-1	TRBJ2-4	once	SGESGQGSKNIQY
TRBD1	TRBV28	TRBJ2-6	-	ASRDPGQSSGANVLT
-	TRBV6-5	TRBJ1-2	few	ASSYSRGLNYGYT
TRBD1	TRBV30	TRBJ2-3	-	AWRGQGALDTQY
-	TRBV27	TRBJ2-5	few	ASSFQGRETQY
TRBD2	TRBV6-5	TRBJ2-5	-	ASSYGRGKETQY
TRBD2	TRBV7-7	TRBJ2-2	-	ASSLFAGEGTGELF
TRBD1	TRBV7-2	TRBJ1-5	-	ASSRKVRGPGSNQPQH
-	TRBV28	TRBJ1-1	-	ASSPLRTF
-	TRBV7-2	TRBJ2-3	-	ASSSTSRSTDTQY
-	TRBV16	TRBJ2-7	-	ASSQGRSYEQY
-	TRBV5-6	TRBJ2-7	-	ASTPPTNSYEQY
TRBD1	TRBV5-4	TRBJ1-6	once	ASSLDGTGVSPLH
-	TRBV5-1	TRBJ2-5	-	ASSLEVSGALETQY
-	TRBV6-5	TRBJ1-2	-	ASSQGRDGYT
-	TRBV4-2	TRBJ2-5	-	ASSQRTDPQETQY
-	TRBV6-5	TRBJ2-3	-	ASTRGSISTDTQY
-	TRBV5-4	TRBJ1-2	-	ASSPPQASGYGYT
-	TRBV19	TRBJ1-3	few	ASSNRESGNTIY
TRBD2	TRBV6-5	TRBJ2-1	-	ASRTKRGGYNEQF
-	TRBV2	TRBJ1-4	-	ASKTGTREKLF
TRBD1	TRBV18	TRBJ2-4	-	ASSQTGDQNIQY
-	TRBV2	TRBJ1-5	-	ASSEARGEPQH
-	TRBV5-1	TRBJ2-3	-	ASFPPPGTDTQY